This T cell receptor beta chain was captured in a study of CD8+ T cells in alopecia areata (dated by TCRdb to between 2018 and 2020). A note on the overall study: Treated patients were enrolled in an open-label pilot trial of oral tofacitinib, 5 to 10 mg twice daily, for moderate-to-severe alopecia areata. Tofacitinib was administered for 6 to 18 months, and 6 months of follow-up off drug were then conducted to assess delayed response and recurrence. For the treated patients, the SALT score, which quantifies what percentage of scalp surface area is affected, served as the measure of disease severity. The study used high-throughput TCRbeta sequencing to examine T cell clonal expansion in alopecia areata, in both the C3H/HeJ mouse model and human patients. Scalp tissue and sorted CD4+ and CD8+ peripheral blood T cells from patchy and totalis/universalis alopecia areata patients and from healthy controls were covered by human TCRbeta sequencing. Biopsies were taken from tofacitinib-treated patients at baseline and again at 4 and 24 weeks into treatment, and several of those patients also had a later scalp biopsy. Clonality in the scalp was compared among normal scalp (n=4), patchy alopecia areata scalp (n=8), and alopecia totalis/universalis scalp (n=8). RNA came from the PAXgene miRNA kit for fixed scalp, the miRNeasy kit for PBMCs, and the RNeasy kit for mouse skin. TCRbeta CDR3 regions were amplified by immunoSEQ multiplex PCR using 35 Vbeta forward and 13 Jbeta reverse primers. The full study reports these points: Unlike mouse skin, where gammadelta T cells dominate, normal human skin contains resident alphabeta T cells that get sequenced too, which complicates analysis of the scalp TCR repertoire. During tofacitinib treatment, many expanded lesional clones remained in scalp and blood, and this persistence may partly explain relapse after treatment is stopped. Compared with mice, TCR sequences shared between patients were less clear, possibly partly because of HLA diversity across the patient population. Because the treated cohort was small and had just a single nonresponder, larger studies are needed to establish links between baseline CD8+ expansion and response. Tofacitinib significantly decreased scalp clonality and the number of expanded CD8+ clones among the top 100 scalp clones. Higher clonality and more expanded CD8+ clones were observed in lesional scalp than in normal scalp, particularly in alopecia totalis/universalis, a finding suggestive of antigenic drive.

Library preparation used the immunoSEQ multiplex PCR assay. RNA was extracted from all samples and reverse transcribed into cDNA as template for TCR sequencing. SuperScript III was used to make first-strand cDNA, primed with a 2:1 mix of oligo-dT and random hexamers. A synthetic immune receptor repertoire was used to measure amplification bias, and any remaining bias was corrected computationally. The published analysis was carried out like this. Raw reads were preprocessed for error removal, and CDR3 was defined according to IMGT conventions as running from the conserved cysteine to phenylalanine. Clonality was computed as 1 minus the Shannon entropy, with the entropy normalized by log2 of the number of productive unique TCRs. CD4 or CD8 identity of scalp clones was inferred by cross-referencing scalp TCRbeta sequences with sorted blood CD4 and CD8 repertoires. Imported from immuneACCESS, the table was reduced by TCRdb to in-frame sequences with V and J called. These copies leave out some clones; in studies compared against another copy, an unresolved V gene accounts for under half, and the cause of the remainder is not known. V and J calls and clone size are those listed in that table; D and trimming were worked out from the DNA. The sample includes about 120,000 clones, with 53% observed a single time. The top ten hold roughly 0.5% of the sample.

This clone was seen ten or more times. This receptor's antigen is unknown. No clone much larger than this one lies a single base away; base qualities are absent. The CDR3, from cysteine to phenylalanine, totals 13 residues. The CDR3 DNA has 39 bases and is translated from base 1. The germline V gene yields SNHLY for CDR1 and FYNNEI for CDR2. The junction carries 8 bases between V and J, which are trimmed by 2 bases and 6 bases respectively. Interpreted using the paper, the time point label stands for: less than five weeks on oral tofacitinib. Explained via the paper, the treatment or condition label denotes: oral pan-JAK inhibitor, 5-10 mg twice daily. Lesional scalp punch biopsies and peripheral blood were obtained from alopecia areata patients. After PBMCs were isolated by density centrifugation and stained for CD3, CD4 and CD8, a FACSAria was used to sort CD4+ and CD8+ T cells.

This chain is built from TRBV2 and TRBJ1-5; possibly the D gene is TRBD1, per 6 matching bases. The sequences come from CD4+ T cells sorted from blood, collected at week 4, from a patient treated with tofacitinib. The source of this sequence is a human donor with alopecia areata. In nucleotides, the sequence is TGTGCCAGCAGTGAACAGGGGAGTCAGCCCCAGCATTTT. This sequence encodes CASSEQGSQPQHF.